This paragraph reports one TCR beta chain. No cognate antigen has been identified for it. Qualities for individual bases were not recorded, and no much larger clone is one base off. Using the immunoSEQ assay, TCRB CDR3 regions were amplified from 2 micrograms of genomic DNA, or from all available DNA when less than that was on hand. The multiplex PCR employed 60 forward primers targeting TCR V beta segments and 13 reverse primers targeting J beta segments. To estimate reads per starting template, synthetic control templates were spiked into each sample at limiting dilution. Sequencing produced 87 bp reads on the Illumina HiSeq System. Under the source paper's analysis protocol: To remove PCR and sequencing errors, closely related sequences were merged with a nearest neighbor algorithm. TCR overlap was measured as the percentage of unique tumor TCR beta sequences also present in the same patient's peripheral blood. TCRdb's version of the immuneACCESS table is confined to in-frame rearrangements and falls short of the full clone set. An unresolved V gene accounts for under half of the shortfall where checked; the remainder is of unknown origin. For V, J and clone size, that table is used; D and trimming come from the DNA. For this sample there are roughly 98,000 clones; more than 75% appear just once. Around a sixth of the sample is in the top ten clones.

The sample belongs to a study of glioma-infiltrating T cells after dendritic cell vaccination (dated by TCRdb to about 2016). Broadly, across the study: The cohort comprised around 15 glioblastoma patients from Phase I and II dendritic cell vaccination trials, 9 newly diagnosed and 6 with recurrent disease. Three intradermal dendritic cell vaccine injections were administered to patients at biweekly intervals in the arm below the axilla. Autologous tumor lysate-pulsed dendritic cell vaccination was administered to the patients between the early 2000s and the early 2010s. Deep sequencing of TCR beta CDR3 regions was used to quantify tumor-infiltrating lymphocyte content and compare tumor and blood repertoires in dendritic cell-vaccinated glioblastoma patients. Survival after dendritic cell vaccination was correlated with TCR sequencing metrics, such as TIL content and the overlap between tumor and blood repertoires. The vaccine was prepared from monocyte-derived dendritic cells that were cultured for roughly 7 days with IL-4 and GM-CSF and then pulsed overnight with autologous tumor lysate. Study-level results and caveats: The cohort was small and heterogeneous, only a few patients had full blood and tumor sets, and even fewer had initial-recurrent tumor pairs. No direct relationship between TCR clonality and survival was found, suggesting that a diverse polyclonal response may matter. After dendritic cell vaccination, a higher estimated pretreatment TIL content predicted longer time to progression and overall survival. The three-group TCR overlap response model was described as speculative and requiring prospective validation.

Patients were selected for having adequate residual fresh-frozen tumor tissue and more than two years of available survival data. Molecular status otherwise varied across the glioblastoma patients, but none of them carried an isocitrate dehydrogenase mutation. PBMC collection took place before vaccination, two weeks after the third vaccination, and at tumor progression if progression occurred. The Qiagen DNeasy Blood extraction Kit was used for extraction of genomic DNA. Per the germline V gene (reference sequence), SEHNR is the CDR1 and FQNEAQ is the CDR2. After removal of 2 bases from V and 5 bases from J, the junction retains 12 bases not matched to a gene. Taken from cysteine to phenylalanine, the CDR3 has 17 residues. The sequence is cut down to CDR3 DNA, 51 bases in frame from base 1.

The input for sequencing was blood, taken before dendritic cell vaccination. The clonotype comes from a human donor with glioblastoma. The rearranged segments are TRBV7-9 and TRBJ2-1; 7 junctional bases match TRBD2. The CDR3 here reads CASSLLGSGSLNNEQFF. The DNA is TGTGCCAGCAGCTTATTGGGTAGCGGGTCCCTCAACAATGAGCAGTTCTTC.